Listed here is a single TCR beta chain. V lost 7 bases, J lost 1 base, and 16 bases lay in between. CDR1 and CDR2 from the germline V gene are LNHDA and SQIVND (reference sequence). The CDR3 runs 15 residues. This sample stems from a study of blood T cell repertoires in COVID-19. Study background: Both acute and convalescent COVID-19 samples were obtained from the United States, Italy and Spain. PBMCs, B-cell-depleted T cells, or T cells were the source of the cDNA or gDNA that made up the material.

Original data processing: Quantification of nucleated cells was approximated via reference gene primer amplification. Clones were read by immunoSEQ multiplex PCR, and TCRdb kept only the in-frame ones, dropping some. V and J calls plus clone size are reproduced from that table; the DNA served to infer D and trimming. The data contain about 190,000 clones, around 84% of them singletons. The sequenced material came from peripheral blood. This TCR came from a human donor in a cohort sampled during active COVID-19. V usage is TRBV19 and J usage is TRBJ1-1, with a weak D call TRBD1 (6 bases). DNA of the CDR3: TGTGCCAGTATAGCGCGGACAGCATCGAACACTGAAGCTTTCTTT. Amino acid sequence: CASIARTASNTEAFF.